This is a list of T cell receptor beta chains from one sample in a study of blood T cell repertoires in COVID-19. Clones were sequenced by immunoSEQ multiplex PCR, and TCRdb holds only the in-frame ones, with some missing. The sample holds 150,000 to 200,000 clones, roughly 84% seen once. The source material was PBMCs or T cells enriched from blood (not recorded which). These receptors originate from a human donor with acute COVID-19. The donor label of this sample is uncertain. Both conserved end residues are part of each CDR3. The order of the fields is V gene, J gene, D gene, clone size, CDR3 protein, CDR3 DNA. D genes are given only for firm matches. A clone size is listed for some rows: how often the clone was seen (once, few, many), or a class if it is expanded.

v_call: TRBV7-8
j_call: TRBJ2-7
d_call: TRBD2
clone_size: -
cdr3_aa: CASSSPTSGGYEQYF
cdr3_nt: TGTGCCAGCAGCTCCCCGACTAGCGGGGGGTACGAGCAGTACTTC

v_call: TRBV7-9
j_call: TRBJ2-5
d_call: -
clone_size: -
cdr3_aa: CASSPSGLEETQYF
cdr3_nt: TGTGCTAGCAGCCCATCAGGGTTGGAAGAGACCCAGTACTTC

v_call: TRBV7-8
j_call: TRBJ1-1
d_call: -
clone_size: -
cdr3_aa: CASSRGSYSTEAFF
cdr3_nt: TGTGCCAGCAGCAGGGGTTCTTATTCCACTGAAGCTTTCTTT

v_call: TRBV19
j_call: TRBJ1-5
d_call: -
clone_size: few
cdr3_aa: CASSILGGRGQPQHF
cdr3_nt: TGTGCCAGTAGTATCCTTGGGGGCAGAGGTCAGCCCCAGCATTTT

v_call: TRBV3-1/TRBV3-2
j_call: TRBJ2-4
d_call: -
clone_size: -
cdr3_aa: CASSQDIGQGGQNIQYF
cdr3_nt: TGTGCCAGCAGCCAAGATATTGGGCAGGGTGGCCAAAACATTCAGTACTTC

v_call: TRBV9
j_call: TRBJ1-1
d_call: TRBD1
clone_size: -
cdr3_aa: CASSPRGRGNYNTEAFF
cdr3_nt: TGTGCCAGCAGCCCTAGGGGGCGGGGAAACTACAACACTGAAGCTTTCTTT

v_call: TRBV5-1
j_call: TRBJ2-7
d_call: TRBD1
clone_size: -
cdr3_aa: CASSSRDRSYEQYF
cdr3_nt: TGCGCCAGCAGCTCCCGGGACAGATCCTACGAGCAGTACTTC

v_call: TRBV6-5
j_call: TRBJ1-5
d_call: TRBD1
clone_size: -
cdr3_aa: CASSRGQGIQPQHF
cdr3_nt: TGTGCCAGCAGCCGAGGACAGGGGATTCAGCCCCAGCATTTT

v_call: TRBV4-2
j_call: TRBJ1-4
d_call: -
clone_size: -
cdr3_aa: CASSQDLAGFNEKLFF
cdr3_nt: TGTGCCAGCAGCCAAGATCTTGCGGGATTCAATGAAAAACTGTTTTTT

v_call: TRBV30
j_call: TRBJ1-1
d_call: -
clone_size: -
cdr3_aa: CAWSVPVPATEAFF
cdr3_nt: TGTGCCTGGAGTGTTCCGGTCCCCGCTACTGAAGCTTTCTTT

v_call: TRBV4-1
j_call: TRBJ2-7
d_call: -
clone_size: -
cdr3_aa: CASSLIQGFYEQYF
cdr3_nt: TGCGCCAGCAGCCTAATCCAGGGGTTCTACGAGCAGTACTTC

v_call: TRBV19
j_call: TRBJ2-5
d_call: TRBD2
clone_size: few
cdr3_aa: CASSIDSGGTQETQYF
cdr3_nt: TGTGCCAGTAGTATAGATAGCGGGGGGACTCAAGAGACCCAGTACTTC

v_call: TRBV19
j_call: TRBJ1-1
d_call: -
clone_size: few
cdr3_aa: CARVKKGSNTEAFF
cdr3_nt: TGTGCCAGGGTGAAGAAGGGGTCGAACACTGAAGCTTTCTTT

v_call: TRBV19
j_call: TRBJ1-1
d_call: -
clone_size: -
cdr3_aa: CASADTEAFF
cdr3_nt: TGTGCCAGTGCGGACACTGAAGCTTTCTTT

v_call: TRBV5-1
j_call: TRBJ2-6
d_call: -
clone_size: -
cdr3_aa: CASSEGLPGANVLTF
cdr3_nt: TGCGCCAGCAGCGAGGGACTCCCCGGGGCCAACGTCCTGACTTTC

v_call: TRBV4-2
j_call: TRBJ2-3
d_call: -
clone_size: -
cdr3_aa: CASSQAGANTDTQYF
cdr3_nt: TGTGCCAGCAGCCAAGCAGGGGCGAACACAGATACGCAGTATTTT

v_call: TRBV19
j_call: TRBJ2-1
d_call: -
clone_size: -
cdr3_aa: CASSLTSQPYNEQFF
cdr3_nt: TGTGCCAGTAGCCTGACTAGTCAGCCCTACAATGAGCAGTTCTTC

v_call: TRBV6-5
j_call: TRBJ2-5
d_call: TRBD1
clone_size: -
cdr3_aa: CASRRDRGPGTQYF
cdr3_nt: TGTGCCAGCAGACGGGACAGAGGTCCAGGGACCCAGTACTTC

v_call: TRBV4-1
j_call: TRBJ1-5
d_call: -
clone_size: -
cdr3_aa: CASSLGLLEGQPQHF
cdr3_nt: TGCGCCAGCAGCCTCGGGCTCCTTGAGGGTCAGCCCCAGCATTTT

v_call: TRBV6-5
j_call: TRBJ2-7
d_call: -
clone_size: once
cdr3_aa: CASSMTQSSYEQYF
cdr3_nt: TGTGCCAGCAGTATGACACAGAGCTCCTACGAGCAGTACTTC

v_call: TRBV18
j_call: TRBJ1-2
d_call: -
clone_size: -
cdr3_aa: CASSPLHTPFNYGYTF
cdr3_nt: TGTGCCAGCTCACCATTGCATACACCCTTTAACTATGGCTACACCTTC

v_call: TRBV7-2
j_call: TRBJ2-5
d_call: -
clone_size: -
cdr3_aa: CASTLGQETQYF
cdr3_nt: TGTGCCAGCACACTAGGCCAAGAGACCCAGTACTTC

v_call: TRBV19
j_call: TRBJ1-2
d_call: -
clone_size: once
cdr3_aa: CASSIGAGAGYTF
cdr3_nt: TGTGCCAGTAGTATAGGGGCAGGGGCCGGCTACACCTTC

v_call: TRBV4-2
j_call: TRBJ2-5
d_call: TRBD2
clone_size: -
cdr3_aa: CASSQGGPSGVQETQYF
cdr3_nt: TGTGCCAGCAGCCAAGGCGGACCTAGCGGGGTACAAGAGACCCAGTACTTC

v_call: TRBV7-2
j_call: TRBJ2-2
d_call: TRBD2
clone_size: -
cdr3_aa: CASRTTTSGGENTGELFF
cdr3_nt: TGTGCCAGCAGGACAACGACTAGCGGGGGGGAAAACACCGGGGAGCTGTTTTTT

v_call: TRBV16
j_call: TRBJ1-5
d_call: -
clone_size: -
cdr3_aa: CASSPKQGSNQPQHF
cdr3_nt: TGTGCCAGCAGTCCAAAGCAGGGGAGCAATCAGCCCCAGCATTTT

v_call: TRBV29-1
j_call: TRBJ2-3
d_call: -
clone_size: -
cdr3_aa: CSVEKYTSTDTQYF
cdr3_nt: TGCAGCGTTGAAAAATATACTAGCACAGATACGCAGTATTTT

v_call: TRBV2
j_call: TRBJ2-5
d_call: -
clone_size: once
cdr3_aa: CASKGEGVETQYF
cdr3_nt: TGTGCCAGCAAAGGGGAGGGGGTAGAGACCCAGTACTTC

v_call: TRBV5-1
j_call: TRBJ2-7
d_call: -
clone_size: -
cdr3_aa: CASSYGQYPEQYF
cdr3_nt: TGCGCCAGCAGCTACGGACAATACCCCGAGCAGTACTTC

v_call: TRBV7-9
j_call: TRBJ2-1
d_call: -
clone_size: -
cdr3_aa: CASSFGQVGYNEQFF
cdr3_nt: TGTGCCAGCAGCTTTGGCCAGGTCGGCTACAATGAGCAGTTCTTC

v_call: TRBV7-8
j_call: TRBJ1-6
d_call: TRBD1
clone_size: -
cdr3_aa: CASSLVRQGGNSPLHF
cdr3_nt: TGTGCCAGCAGCTTAGTTCGACAGGGGGGGAATTCACCCCTCCACTTT

v_call: TRBV19
j_call: TRBJ2-2
d_call: TRBD1
clone_size: -
cdr3_aa: CASSIGDRGRTGELFF
cdr3_nt: TGTGCCAGTAGTATCGGAGACAGGGGAAGAACCGGGGAGCTGTTTTTT

v_call: TRBV7-9
j_call: TRBJ1-1
d_call: -
clone_size: -
cdr3_aa: CASSFITGMNTEAFF
cdr3_nt: TGTGCCAGCAGCTTCATTACGGGGATGAACACTGAAGCTTTCTTT

v_call: TRBV2
j_call: TRBJ1-5
d_call: -
clone_size: -
cdr3_aa: CASSEDGVNQPQHF
cdr3_nt: TGTGCCAGCAGTGAAGACGGAGTGAATCAGCCCCAGCATTTT

v_call: TRBV2
j_call: TRBJ2-1
d_call: -
clone_size: -
cdr3_aa: CASTGYNEQFF
cdr3_nt: TGTGCCAGCACGGGTTACAATGAGCAGTTCTTC